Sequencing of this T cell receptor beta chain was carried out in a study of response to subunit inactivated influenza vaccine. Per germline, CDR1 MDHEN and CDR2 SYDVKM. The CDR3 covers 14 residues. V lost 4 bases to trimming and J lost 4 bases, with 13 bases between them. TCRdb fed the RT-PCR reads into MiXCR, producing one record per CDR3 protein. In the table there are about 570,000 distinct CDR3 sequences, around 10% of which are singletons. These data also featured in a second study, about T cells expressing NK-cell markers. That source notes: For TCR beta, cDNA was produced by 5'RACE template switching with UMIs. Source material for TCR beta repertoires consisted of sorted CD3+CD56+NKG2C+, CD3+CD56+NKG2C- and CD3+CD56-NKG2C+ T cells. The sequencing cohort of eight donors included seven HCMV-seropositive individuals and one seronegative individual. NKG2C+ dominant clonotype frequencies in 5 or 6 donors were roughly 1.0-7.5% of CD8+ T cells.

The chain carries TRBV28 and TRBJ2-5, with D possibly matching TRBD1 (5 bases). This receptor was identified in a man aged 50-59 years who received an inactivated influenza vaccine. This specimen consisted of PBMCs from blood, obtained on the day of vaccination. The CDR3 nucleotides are TGTGCCAGCAGTTCGGTTGGGGCGAGAGAGACCCAGTACTTC. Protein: CASSSVGARETQYF.